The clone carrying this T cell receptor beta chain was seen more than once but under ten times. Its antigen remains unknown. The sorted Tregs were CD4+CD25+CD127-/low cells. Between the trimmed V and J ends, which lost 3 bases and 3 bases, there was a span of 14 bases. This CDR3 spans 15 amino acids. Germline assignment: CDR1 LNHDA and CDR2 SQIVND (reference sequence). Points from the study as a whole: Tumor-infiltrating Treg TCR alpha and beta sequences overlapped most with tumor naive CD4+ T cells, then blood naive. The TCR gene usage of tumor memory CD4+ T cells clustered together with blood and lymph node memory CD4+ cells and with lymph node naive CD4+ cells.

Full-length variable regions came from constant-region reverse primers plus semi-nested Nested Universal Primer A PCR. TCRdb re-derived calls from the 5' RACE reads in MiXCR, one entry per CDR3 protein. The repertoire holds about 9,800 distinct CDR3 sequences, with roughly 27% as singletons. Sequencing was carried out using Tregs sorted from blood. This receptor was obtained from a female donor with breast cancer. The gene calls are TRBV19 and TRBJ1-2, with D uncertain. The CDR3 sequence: CASSILEGLDYGYTF. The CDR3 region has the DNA TGTGCCAGTAGTATTTTGGAGGGTTTGGACTATGGCTACACCTTC. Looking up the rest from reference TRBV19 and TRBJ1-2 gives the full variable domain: DGGITQSPKYLFRKEGQNVTLSCEQNLNHDAMYWYRQDPGQGLRLIYYSQIVNDFQKGDIAEGYSVSREKKESFPLTVTSAQKNPTAFYLCASSILEGLDYGYTFGSGTRLTVV.